This TCR beta chain was documented in a study of shared clonotypes between healthy human individuals. General study findings and limits: Researchers sampled only blood; tissue repertoires likely differ. Relative to memory subsets, naive subsets generally showed larger estimated richness.

The repertoire was sequenced with immunoSEQ multiplex PCR; TCRdb's copy has only in-frame clones and lacks some. The data contain around 2,000,000 clones, roughly 91% of them singletons. About this clone itself: The antigen is unknown.

Naive CD8 cells, CD45RO-negative and positively selected for CCR7, excluded terminally differentiated effector memory CD45RA+ cells. Donation came from healthy HIV-negative adults that had no recent acute infections or vaccinations. The CDR3 sequence is 15 residues long. The ends were cut back, 3 bases at V and 0 bases at J, with 11 bases in the middle. Germline lookup yields CDR1 MNHNS and CDR2 SASEGT. V usage is TRBV6-1 and J usage is TRBJ2-5; tentatively, D is TRBD1 or TRBD2 (5 bases each). Sequenced input: naive CD8+ T cells from PBMCs. This clonotype originated in a man aged 18 to 30 in good health. Some clones in this sample may be carry-over from other donors' samples. The chain's CDR3 is CASSESPGHQETQYF. The DNA of the CDR3 is TGTGCCAGCAGTGAGTCTCCGGGACACCAAGAGACCCAGTACTTC.